This is a list of T cell receptor beta chains from one sample in a study of response to subunit inactivated influenza vaccine. TCRdb called the RT-PCR reads again in MiXCR, with one record for every CDR3 protein. The sample includes roughly 710,000 distinct CDR3 sequences, 11% to 15% of them seen just once. The sequencing used PBMCs from blood, collected around 14 days before vaccination. The receptor set was obtained from a man aged 45 to 65 who received an inactivated influenza vaccine. Both conserved end residues are part of each CDR3. The order of the fields is J gene, clone size, V gene, D gene, CDR3 DNA, CDR3 protein. A D gene is named only where the DNA matches it firmly. Some rows have no size entry. The others give once, few or many, or a class for an expanded clone.

TRBJ2-4	-	TRBV6-1	-	TGTGCCAGCAGTCCCGGGACCCTGGCCAAAAACATTCAGTACTTC	CASSPGTLAKNIQYF
TRBJ2-4	few	TRBV12-3/TRBV12-4	TRBD1	TGTGCCAGCAGTCCCGCACAGGGGTTTGGCAAAAACATTCAGTACTTC	CASSPAQGFGKNIQYF
TRBJ2-7	few	TRBV10-2	-	TGCGCCAGCCGGGCCCTTTTCCTTGGTGAGCAGTACTTC	CASRALFLGEQYF
TRBJ1-1	-	TRBV5-1	-	TGCGCCAGCAGTCAGTTGTCGGGCACTGAAGCTTTCTTT	CASSQLSGTEAFF
TRBJ2-3	-	TRBV19	TRBD2	TGTGCCAGTACCTCGGGGCTAGCGGGAGCAGATACGCAGTATTTT	CASTSGLAGADTQYF
TRBJ2-2	-	TRBV7-2	-	TGTGCCAGCAGCCCGGCTGGCCCCGGGGAGCTGTTTTTT	CASSPAGPGELFF
TRBJ1-1	-	TRBV28	-	TGTGCCAGCAGTTCAAGTCCCTCCGGAAACACTGAAGCTTTCTTT	CASSSSPSGNTEAFF
TRBJ2-7	-	TRBV12-3/TRBV12-4	-	TGTGCCAGCAGCTTAAACAGTCGTGGGGAGCAGTACTTC	CASSLNSRGEQYF
TRBJ2-1	many	TRBV12-3/TRBV12-4	-	TGTGCCAGCGCGGTCGTAGGGTTTGGGGAGCAGTTCTTC	CASAVVGFGEQFF
TRBJ2-6	few	TRBV29-1	-	TGCAGCGTTCCCGGCAGGGGTGGGGCCAACGTCCTGACTTTC	CSVPGRGGANVLTF
TRBJ2-7	-	TRBV5-1	-	TGCGCCAGCAGCGAGGACAGCCTATCCTACGAGCAGTACTTC	CASSEDSLSYEQYF
TRBJ2-5	few	TRBV20-1	TRBD1	TGCAGTGCTAGCGGGACAGGTGATATGAAGACCCAGTACTTC	CSASGTGDMKTQYF
TRBJ2-7	-	TRBV7-2	TRBD2	TGTGCCAGCAGCCCCGGGGTGGCTAGCGGAACCTACGAGCAGTACTTC	CASSPGVASGTYEQYF
TRBJ2-2	-	TRBV12-3/TRBV12-4	-	TGTGCCAGCAGTTTAAGGTATCGGACAGCGAACACCGGGGAGCTGTTTTTT	CASSLRYRTANTGELFF
TRBJ2-5	-	TRBV19	TRBD1	TGTGCCAGTAGACCCGAGACAGGGGGAGCGGAGACCCAGTACTTC	CASRPETGGAETQYF